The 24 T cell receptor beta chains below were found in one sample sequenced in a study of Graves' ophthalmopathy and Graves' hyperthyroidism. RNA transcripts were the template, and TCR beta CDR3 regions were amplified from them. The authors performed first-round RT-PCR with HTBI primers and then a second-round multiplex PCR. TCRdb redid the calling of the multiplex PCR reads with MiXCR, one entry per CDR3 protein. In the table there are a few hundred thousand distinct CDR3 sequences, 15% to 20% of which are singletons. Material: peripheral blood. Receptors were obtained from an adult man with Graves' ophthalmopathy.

The CDR3, as DNA: TGTGCCAGCAGCTTAGTGGCAGGGACTAGTAATTCACCCCTCCACTTT. This codes for CASSLVAGTSNSPLHF. The chain links TRBV7-2 to TRBJ1-6; TRBD1 is a possible D gene (5 bases). From germline, CDR1 is SGHTA and CDR2 FQGNSA. The CDR3 is 16 amino acids. The ends were cut back, 1 base at V and 6 bases at J, with 13 bases in the middle.

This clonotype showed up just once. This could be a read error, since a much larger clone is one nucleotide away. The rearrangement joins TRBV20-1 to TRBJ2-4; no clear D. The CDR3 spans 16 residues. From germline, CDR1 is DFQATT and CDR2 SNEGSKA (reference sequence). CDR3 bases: TGCAGTGCTAGAGATTTGGCGTCCGGGTTATTGAACATTCAGGACTTC. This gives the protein CSARDLASGLLNIQDF.

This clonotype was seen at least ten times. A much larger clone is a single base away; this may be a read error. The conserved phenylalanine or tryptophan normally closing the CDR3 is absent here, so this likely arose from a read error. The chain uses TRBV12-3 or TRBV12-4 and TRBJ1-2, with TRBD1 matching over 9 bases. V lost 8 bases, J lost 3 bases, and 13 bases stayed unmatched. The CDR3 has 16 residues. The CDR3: CASCLGTGNDDYGYTL. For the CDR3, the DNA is TGTGCCAGCTGCTTAGGGACAGGGAATGATGACTATGGCTACACCCTC.

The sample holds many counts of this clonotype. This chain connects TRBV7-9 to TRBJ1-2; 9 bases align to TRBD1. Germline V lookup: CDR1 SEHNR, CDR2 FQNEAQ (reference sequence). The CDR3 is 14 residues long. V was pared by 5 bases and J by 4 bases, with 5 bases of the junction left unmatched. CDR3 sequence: CASSAPTGGYGYTF. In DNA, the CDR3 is TGTGCCAGCAGCGCCCCGACAGGGGGCTATGGCTACACCTTC. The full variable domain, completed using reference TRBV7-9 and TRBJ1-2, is DTGVSQNPRHKITKRGQNVTFRCDPISEHNRLYWYRQTLGQGPEFLTYFQNEAQLEKSRLLSDRFSAERPKGSFSTLEIQRTEQGDSAMYLCASSAPTGGYGYTFGSGTRLTVV.

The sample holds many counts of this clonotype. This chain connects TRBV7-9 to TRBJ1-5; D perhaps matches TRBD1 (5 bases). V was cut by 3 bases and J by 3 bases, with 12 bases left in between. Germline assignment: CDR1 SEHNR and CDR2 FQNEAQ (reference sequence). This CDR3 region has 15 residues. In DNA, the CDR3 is TGTGCCAGCAGCTTCAACTCAGGGATCAATCAGCCCCAGCATTTT. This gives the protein CASSFNSGINQPQHF.

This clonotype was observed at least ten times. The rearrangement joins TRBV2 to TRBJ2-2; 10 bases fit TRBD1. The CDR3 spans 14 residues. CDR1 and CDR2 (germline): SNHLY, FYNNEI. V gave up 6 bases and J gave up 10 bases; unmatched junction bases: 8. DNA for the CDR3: TGTGCCAGCAGGCCGGGACAGGGGTATGCGGAGCTGTTTTTT. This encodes CASRPGQGYAELFF.

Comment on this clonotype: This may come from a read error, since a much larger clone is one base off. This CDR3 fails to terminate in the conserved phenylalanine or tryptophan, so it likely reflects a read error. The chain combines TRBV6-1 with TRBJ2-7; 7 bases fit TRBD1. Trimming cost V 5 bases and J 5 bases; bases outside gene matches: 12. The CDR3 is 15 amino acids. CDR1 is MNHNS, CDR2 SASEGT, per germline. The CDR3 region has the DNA TGTGCCAGCAGTCCGCCGGAGACAGGGATGGACGAGCAGTACCTC. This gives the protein CASSPPETGMDEQYL.

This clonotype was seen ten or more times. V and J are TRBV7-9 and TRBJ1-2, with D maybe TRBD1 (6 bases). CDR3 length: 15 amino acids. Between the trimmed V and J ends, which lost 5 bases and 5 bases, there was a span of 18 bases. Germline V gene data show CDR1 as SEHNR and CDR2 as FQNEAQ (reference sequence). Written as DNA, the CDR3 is TGTGCCAGCAGCGAGGGACAACCGGGGGCTTATGGCTACACCTTC. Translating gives CASSEGQPGAYGYTF.

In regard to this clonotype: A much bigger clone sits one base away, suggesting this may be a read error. The CDR3 DNA sequence: TGTGCCAGCAGTCCCGATTTTGCCAATCAGCCCCAGCATTTT. Residues: CASSPDFANQPQHF. The J gene is TRBJ1-5, the V gene TRBV12-3 or TRBV12-4; no firm D call. This CDR3 region has 14 residues. V lost 5 bases and J 3 bases, leaving 11 bases between the germline ends.

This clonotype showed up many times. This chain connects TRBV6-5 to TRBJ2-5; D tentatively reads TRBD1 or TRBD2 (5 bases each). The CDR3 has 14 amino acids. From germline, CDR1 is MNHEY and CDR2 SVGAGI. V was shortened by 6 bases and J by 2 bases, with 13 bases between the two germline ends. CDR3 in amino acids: CASSYRDGQETQYF. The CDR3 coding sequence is TGTGCCAGCAGCTACCGGGACGGGCAAGAGACCCAGTACTTC.

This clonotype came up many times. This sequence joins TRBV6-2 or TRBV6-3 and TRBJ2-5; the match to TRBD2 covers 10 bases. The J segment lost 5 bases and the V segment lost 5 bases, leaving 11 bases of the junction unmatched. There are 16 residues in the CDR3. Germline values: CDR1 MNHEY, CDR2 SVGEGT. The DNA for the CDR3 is TGTGCCAGCAGTCAACGAATAGCGGGGGGTGGGGAGACCCAGTACTTC. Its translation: CASSQRIAGGGETQYF.

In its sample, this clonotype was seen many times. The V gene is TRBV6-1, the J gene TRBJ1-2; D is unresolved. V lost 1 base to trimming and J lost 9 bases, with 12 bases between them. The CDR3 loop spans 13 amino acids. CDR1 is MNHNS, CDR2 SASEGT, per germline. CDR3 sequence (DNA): TGTGCCAGCAGTGAAGGAGGGCGGTATAGCTACACCTTC. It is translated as CASSEGGRYSYTF.

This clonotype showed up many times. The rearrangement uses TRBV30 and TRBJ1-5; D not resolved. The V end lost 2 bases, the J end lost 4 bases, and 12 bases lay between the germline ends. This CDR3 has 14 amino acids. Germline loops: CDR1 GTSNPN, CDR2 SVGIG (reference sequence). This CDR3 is CAWSLGLRNQPQHF. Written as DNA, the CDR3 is TGTGCCTGGAGTTTGGGTCTTCGGAATCAGCCCCAGCATTTT.

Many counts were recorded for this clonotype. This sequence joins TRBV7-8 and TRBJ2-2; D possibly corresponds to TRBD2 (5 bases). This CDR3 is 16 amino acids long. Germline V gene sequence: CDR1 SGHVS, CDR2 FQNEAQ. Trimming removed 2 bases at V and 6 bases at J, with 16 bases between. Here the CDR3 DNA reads TGTGCCAGCAGCTTACGGTTTGCGGGTAGCTCCGGGGAGCTGTTTTTT. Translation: CASSLRFAGSSGELFF.

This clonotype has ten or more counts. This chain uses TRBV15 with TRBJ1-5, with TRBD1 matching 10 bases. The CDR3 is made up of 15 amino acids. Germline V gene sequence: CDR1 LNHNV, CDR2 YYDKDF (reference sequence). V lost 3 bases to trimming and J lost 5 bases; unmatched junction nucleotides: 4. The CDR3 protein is CATSRDRGEYQPQHF. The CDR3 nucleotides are TGTGCCACCAGCAGGGACAGGGGGGAATATCAGCCCCAGCATTTT. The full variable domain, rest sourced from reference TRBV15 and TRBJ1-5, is DAMVIQNPRYQVTQFGKPVTLSCSQTLNHNVMYWYQQKSSQAPKLLFHYYDKDFNNEADTPDNFQSRRPNTSFCFLDIRSPGLGDTAMYLCATSRDRGEYQPQHFGDGTRLSIL.

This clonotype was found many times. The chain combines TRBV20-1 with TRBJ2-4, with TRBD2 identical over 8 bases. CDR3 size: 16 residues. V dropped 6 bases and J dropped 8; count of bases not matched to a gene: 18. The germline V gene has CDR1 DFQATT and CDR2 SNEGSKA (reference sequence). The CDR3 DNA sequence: TGCAGTGCCCCCGGGGTCGGGGGGGCATCGGGTGACATTCAGTACTTC. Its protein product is CSAPGVGGASGDIQYF.

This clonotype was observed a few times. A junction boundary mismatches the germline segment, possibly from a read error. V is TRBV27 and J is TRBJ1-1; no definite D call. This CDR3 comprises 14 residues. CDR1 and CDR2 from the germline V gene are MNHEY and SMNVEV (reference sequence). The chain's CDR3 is CASRPKAVNTEASF. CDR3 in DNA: TGTGCCAGCAGACCCAAGGCAGTGAACACTGAAGCTTCCTTT.

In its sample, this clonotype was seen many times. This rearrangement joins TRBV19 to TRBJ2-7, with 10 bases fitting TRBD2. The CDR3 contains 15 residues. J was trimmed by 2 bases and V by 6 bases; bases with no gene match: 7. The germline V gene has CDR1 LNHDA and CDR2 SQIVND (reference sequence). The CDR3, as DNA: TGTGCCAGTAGGACTGGAGCGGGAGGGCCCTACGAGCAGTACTTC. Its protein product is CASRTGAGGPYEQYF.

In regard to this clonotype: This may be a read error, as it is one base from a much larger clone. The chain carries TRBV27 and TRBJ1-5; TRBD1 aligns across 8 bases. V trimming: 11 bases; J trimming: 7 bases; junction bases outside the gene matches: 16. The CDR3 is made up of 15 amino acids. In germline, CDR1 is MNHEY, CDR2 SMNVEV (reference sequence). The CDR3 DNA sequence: TGTGCCGGCATCGATACAAACAGGGGGAAACAGCCCCAGCATTTT. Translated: CAGIDTNRGKQPQHF.

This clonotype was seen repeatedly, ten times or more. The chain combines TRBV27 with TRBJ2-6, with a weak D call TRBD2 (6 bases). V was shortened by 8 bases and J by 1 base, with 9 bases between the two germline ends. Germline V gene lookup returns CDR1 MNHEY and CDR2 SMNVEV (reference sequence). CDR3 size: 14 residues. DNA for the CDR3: TGTGCCAGCGGAGGGAATTCTGGGGCCAACGTCCTGACTTTC. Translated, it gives CASGGNSGANVLTF.

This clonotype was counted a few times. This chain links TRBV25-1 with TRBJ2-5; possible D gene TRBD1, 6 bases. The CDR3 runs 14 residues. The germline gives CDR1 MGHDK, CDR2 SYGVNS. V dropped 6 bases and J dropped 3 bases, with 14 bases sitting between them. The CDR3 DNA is TGTGCCAGCAGCCGTCTTGAGGGGGAAGAGACCCAGTACTTC. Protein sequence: CASSRLEGEETQYF.

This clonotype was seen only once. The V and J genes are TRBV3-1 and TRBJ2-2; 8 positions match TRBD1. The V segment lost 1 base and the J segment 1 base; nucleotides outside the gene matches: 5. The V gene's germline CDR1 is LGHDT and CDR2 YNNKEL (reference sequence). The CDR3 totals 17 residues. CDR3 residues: CASSQGTGTGNTGELFF. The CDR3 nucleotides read TGTGCCAGCAGCCAAGGGACCGGGACAGGGAACACCGGGGAGCTGTTTTTT.

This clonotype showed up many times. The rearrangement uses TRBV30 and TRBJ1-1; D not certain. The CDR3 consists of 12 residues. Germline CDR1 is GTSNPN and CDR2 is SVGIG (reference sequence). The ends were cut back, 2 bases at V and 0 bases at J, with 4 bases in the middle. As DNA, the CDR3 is TGTGCCTGGAGTCGGCTGAACACTGAAGCTTTCTTT. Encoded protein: CAWSRLNTEAFF.

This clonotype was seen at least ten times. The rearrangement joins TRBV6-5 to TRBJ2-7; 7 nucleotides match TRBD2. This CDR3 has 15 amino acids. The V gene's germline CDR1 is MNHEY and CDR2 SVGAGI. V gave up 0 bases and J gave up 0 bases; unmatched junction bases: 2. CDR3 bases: TGTGCCAGCAGTTACTCCGGGGACTACTCCTACGAGCAGTACTTC. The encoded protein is CASSYSGDYSYEQYF.